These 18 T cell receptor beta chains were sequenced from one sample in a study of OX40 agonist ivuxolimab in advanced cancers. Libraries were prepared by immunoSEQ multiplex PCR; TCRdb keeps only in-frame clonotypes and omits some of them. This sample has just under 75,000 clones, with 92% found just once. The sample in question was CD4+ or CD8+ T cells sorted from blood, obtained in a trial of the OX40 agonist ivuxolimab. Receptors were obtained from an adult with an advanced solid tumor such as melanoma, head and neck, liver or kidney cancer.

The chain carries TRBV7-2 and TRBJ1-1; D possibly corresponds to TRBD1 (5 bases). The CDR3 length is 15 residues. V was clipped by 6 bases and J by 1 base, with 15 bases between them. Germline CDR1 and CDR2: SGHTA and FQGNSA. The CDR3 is CASRKVGLQNTEAFF. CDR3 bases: TGTGCCAGCAGAAAGGTGGGACTTCAGAACACTGAAGCTTTCTTT.

The DNA for the CDR3 is TGTGCCACCAGCAGAGGGTGGACAGGCCGTAATCAGCCCCAGCATTTT. It codes for CATSRGWTGRNQPQHF. The chain employs TRBV15 and TRBJ1-5; 7 nucleotides line up with TRBD1. V lost 1 base, J lost 4 bases, and 7 bases stayed unmatched. This CDR3 contains 16 residues. Germline assignment: CDR1 LNHNV and CDR2 YYDKDF (reference sequence).

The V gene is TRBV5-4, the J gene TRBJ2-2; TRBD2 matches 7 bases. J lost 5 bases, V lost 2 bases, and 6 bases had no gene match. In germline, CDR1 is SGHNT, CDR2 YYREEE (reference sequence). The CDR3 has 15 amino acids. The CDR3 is CASSLPGTTTGELFF. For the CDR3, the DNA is TGTGCCAGCAGCTTACCCGGGACTACGACCGGGGAGCTGTTTTTT.

The CDR3 reads CASSPKQGGGQPQHF. The CDR3 DNA reads as TGTGCCAGCTCACCCAAACAGGGTGGAGGACAGCCCCAGCATTTT. The gene calls are TRBV18 and TRBJ1-5; a weak D match, TRBD1 (6 bases). The CDR3 spans 15 residues. The germline CDR1 and CDR2 sequences are KGHSH and LQKENI. The ends were cut back, 3 bases at V and 7 bases at J, with 16 bases in the middle.

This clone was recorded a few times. This CDR3 reads CASSLLYEQYF. The DNA of the CDR3 is TGTGCCAGCAGCCTGCTCTACGAGCAGTACTTC. The chain is built from TRBV2 and TRBJ2-7; no definite D call. The CDR3 loop spans 11 amino acids. Trimming removed 6 bases at V and 3 bases at J, with 6 bases between. Germline lookup yields CDR1 SNHLY and CDR2 FYNNEI.

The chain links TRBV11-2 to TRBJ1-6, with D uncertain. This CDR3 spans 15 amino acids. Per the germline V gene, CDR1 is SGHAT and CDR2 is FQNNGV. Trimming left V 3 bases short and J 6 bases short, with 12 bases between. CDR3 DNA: TGTGCCAGCAGCTTGTCCCGCGGGCTTAATTCACCCCTCCACTTT. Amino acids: CASSLSRGLNSPLHF.

CDR3 loop: CASSPRLQSSGNTIYF. The CDR3 DNA reads TGTGCCAGCAGCCCTCGACTGCAGAGCTCTGGAAACACCATATATTTT. The rearrangement uses TRBV5-4 and TRBJ1-3; no firm D call. Germline values: CDR1 SGHNT, CDR2 YYREEE (reference sequence). This CDR3 is built from 16 residues. Trimming cost V 4 bases and J 0 bases, with 14 bases left between them.

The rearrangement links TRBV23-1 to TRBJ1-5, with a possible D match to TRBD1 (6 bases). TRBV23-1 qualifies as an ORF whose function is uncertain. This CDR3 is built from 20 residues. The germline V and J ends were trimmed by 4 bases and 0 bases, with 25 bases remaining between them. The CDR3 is CASSPSRGPDSGFSNQPQHF. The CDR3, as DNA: TGCGCCAGCAGTCCGTCCAGGGGCCCAGACTCGGGGTTTAGCAATCAGCCCCAGCATTTT.

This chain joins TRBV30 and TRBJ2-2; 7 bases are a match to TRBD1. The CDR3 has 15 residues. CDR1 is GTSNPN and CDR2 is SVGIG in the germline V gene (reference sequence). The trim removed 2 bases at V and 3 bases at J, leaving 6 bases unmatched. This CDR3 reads CAWSSAQGDTGELFF. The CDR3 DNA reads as TGTGCCTGGAGTTCGGCGCAGGGGGACACCGGGGAGCTGTTTTTT.

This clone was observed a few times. The CDR3 sequence: CASSPDRVNGYTF. The DNA of the CDR3 is TGTGCCAGCAGTCCGGACAGGGTAAATGGCTACACCTTC. This chain joins TRBV6-1 and TRBJ1-2; 8 bases line up with TRBD1. After removal of 5 bases from V and 6 bases from J, the junction contained 5 bases not matched to a gene. The CDR3 is 13 amino acids. In germline, CDR1 is MNHNS, CDR2 SASEGT.

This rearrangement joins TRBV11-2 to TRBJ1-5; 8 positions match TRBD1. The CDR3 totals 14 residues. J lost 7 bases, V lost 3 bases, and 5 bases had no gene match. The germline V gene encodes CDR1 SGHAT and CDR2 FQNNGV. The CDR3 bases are TGTGCCAGCAGCTTCGGACAGGGTGAGCAGCCCCAGCATTTT. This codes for CASSFGQGEQPQHF.

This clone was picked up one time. CDR3 coding DNA: TGCGCCAGCAGCTGGGGCTACAGCAGCACGAACTCCTACGAGCAGTACTTC. It encodes CASSWGYSSTNSYEQYF. The genes are TRBV5-1 and TRBJ2-7, with D possibly TRBD1 on 5 matching bases. This CDR3 comprises 17 residues. Trimming pared 3 bases from V and 0 bases from J, leaving 19 bases between. The V gene's germline CDR1 is SGHRS and CDR2 YFSETQ.

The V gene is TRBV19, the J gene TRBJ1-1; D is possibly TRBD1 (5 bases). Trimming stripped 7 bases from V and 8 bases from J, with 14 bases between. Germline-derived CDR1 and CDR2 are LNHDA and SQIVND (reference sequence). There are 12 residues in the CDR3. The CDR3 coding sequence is TGTGCCAGTATGGGCGCGACAGAAGAAGCTTTCTTT. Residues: CASMGATEEAFF.

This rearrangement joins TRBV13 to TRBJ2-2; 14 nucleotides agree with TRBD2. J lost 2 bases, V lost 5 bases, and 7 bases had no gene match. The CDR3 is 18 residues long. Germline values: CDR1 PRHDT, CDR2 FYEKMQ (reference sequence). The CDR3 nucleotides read TGTGCCAGCAGCCTCCGGACTAGCGGGAGGCCTAACACCGGGGAGCTGTTTTTT. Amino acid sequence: CASSLRTSGRPNTGELFF. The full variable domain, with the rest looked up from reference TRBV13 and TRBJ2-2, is AAGVIQSPRHLIKEKRETATLKCYPIPRHDTVYWYQQGPGQDPQFLISFYEKMQSDKGSIPDRFSAQQFSDYHSELNMSSLELGDSALYFCASSLRTSGRPNTGELFFGEGSRLTVL.

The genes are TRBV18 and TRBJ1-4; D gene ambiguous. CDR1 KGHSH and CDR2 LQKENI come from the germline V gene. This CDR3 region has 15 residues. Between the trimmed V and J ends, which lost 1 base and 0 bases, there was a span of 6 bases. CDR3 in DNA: TGTGCCAGCTCACCACGATCTGCAACTAATGAAAAACTGTTTTTT. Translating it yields CASSPRSATNEKLFF.

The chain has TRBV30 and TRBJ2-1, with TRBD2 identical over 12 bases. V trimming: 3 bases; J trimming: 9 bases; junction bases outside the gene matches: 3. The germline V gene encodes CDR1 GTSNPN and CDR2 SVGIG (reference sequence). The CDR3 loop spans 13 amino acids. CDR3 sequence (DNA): TGTGCCTGGAGACTAGCGGGAGGAACTGAGCAGTTCTTC. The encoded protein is CAWRLAGGTEQFF. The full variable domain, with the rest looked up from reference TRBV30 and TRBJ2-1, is SQTIHQWPATLVQPVGSPLSLECTVEGTSNPNLYWYRQAAGRGLQLLFYSVGIGQISSEVPQNLSASRPQDRQFILSSKKLLLSDSGFYLCAWRLAGGTEQFFGPGTRLTVL.

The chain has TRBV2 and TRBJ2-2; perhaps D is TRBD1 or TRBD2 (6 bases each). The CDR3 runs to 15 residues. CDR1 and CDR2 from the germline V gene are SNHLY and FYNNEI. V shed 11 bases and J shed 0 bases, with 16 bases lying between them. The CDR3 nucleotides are TGTGCCGGAAAGGAGGGGACAACGAACACCGGGGAGCTGTTTTTT. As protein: CAGKEGTTNTGELFF.

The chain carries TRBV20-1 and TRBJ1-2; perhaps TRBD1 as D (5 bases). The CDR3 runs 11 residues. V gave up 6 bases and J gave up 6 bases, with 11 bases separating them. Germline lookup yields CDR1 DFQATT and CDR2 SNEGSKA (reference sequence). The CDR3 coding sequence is TGCAGTGCCGCTGGGACGGATGGCTACACCTTC. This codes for CSAAGTDGYTF.